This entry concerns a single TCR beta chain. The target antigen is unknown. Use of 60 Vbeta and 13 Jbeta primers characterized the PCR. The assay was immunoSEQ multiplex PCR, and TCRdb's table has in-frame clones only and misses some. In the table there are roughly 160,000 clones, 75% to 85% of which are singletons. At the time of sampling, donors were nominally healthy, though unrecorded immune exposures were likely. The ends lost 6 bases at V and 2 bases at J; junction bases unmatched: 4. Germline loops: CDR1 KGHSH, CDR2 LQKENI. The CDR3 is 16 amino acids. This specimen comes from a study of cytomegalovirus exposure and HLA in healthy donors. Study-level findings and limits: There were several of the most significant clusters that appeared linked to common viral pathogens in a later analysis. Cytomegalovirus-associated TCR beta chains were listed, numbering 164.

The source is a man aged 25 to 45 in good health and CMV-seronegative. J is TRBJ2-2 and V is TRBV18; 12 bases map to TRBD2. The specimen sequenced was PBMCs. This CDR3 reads CASSRTSGTNTGELFF. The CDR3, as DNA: TGTGCCAGCTCCAGGACTAGCGGGACAAACACCGGGGAGCTGTTTTTT.